This T cell receptor (beta chain) is drawn from a study of cytomegalovirus exposure and HLA in healthy donors. Points from the study as a whole: In vitro data verified three CMV-associated chains as specific for CMV antigens.

Comment on this clone: The antigen is not known.

PCR employed 60 Vbeta and 13 Jbeta primers. Sequencing used immunoSEQ multiplex PCR; TCRdb keeps in-frame clones, though not all of them. The sample lists under 150,000 clones, roughly 79% seen once, with 2.7% in the top ten. The V end was cut by 5 bases, the J end by 2 bases, with 8 bases between. Germline lookup yields CDR1 SGHTA and CDR2 FQGTGA. This CDR3 is 13 amino acids long. Sequencing was performed on PBMCs. V is TRBV7-3 and J is TRBJ2-3, with D uncertain. This TCR came from a boy younger than 10 in good health and CMV-seronegative. The CDR3: CASSPYLTDTQYF. In nucleotides, the CDR3 is TGTGCCAGCAGCCCCTACCTCACAGATACGCAGTATTTT.